This T cell receptor beta chain originates from a study of somatic mutations in cytotoxic T cells in rheumatoid arthritis. The V and J ends lost 3 bases and 8 bases, in that order; junction bases with no gene match: 11. Germline assignment: CDR1 WSHSY and CDR2 SAAADI. The CDR3 has 16 residues. This table comes from immunoSEQ multiplex PCR, and its TCRdb copy is limited to in-frame clones, with some not included. The sample includes over 3,000 clones, approximately 74% of them seen just once. Sample: CD8+ T cells sorted from blood. The TCR originated in an adult with rheumatoid arthritis. This chain joins TRBV10-2 and TRBJ2-1; 9 bases line up with TRBD2. The CDR3 protein is CASSDERQREVDEQFF. DNA of the CDR3: TGCGCCAGCAGTGACGAGCGGCAGCGGGAGGTGGATGAGCAGTTCTTC.